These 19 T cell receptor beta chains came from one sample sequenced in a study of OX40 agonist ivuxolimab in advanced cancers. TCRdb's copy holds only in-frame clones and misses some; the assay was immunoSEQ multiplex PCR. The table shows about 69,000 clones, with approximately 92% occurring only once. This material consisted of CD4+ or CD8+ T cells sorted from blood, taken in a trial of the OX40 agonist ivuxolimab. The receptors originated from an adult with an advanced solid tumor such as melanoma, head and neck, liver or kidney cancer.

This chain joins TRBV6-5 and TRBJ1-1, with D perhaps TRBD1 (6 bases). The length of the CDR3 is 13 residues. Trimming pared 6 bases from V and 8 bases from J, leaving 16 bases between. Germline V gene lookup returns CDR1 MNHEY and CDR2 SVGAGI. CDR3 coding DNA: TGTGCCAGCAGCGCGGAGGGGGGCTTAGAAGCTTTCTTT. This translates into CASSAEGGLEAFF.

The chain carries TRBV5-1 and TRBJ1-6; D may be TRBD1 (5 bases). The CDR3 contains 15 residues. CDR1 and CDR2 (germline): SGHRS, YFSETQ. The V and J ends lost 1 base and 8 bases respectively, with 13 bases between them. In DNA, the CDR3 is TGCGCCAGCAGCTTGAACGGGGGGGATTATTCACCCCTCCACTTT. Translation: CASSLNGGDYSPLHF. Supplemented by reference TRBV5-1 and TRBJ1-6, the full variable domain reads KAGVTQTPRYLIKTRGQQVTLSCSPISGHRSVSWYQQTPGQGLQFLFEYFSETQRNKGNFPGRFSGRQFSNSRSEMNVSTLELGDSALYLCASSLNGGDYSPLHFGNGTRLTVT.

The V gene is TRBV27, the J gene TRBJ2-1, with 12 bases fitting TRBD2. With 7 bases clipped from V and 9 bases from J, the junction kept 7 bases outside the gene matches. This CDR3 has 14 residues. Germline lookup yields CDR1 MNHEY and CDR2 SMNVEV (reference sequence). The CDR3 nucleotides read TGTGCCAGCACGGATAGACTAGCGGGAGCTGAGCAGTTCTTC. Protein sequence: CASTDRLAGAEQFF.

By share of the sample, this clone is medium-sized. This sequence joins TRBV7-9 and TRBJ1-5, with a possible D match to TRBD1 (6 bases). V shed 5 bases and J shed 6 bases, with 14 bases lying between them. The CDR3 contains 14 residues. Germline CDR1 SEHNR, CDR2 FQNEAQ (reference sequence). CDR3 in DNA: TGTGCCAGCAGCACCGGACAGTTGGGTCAGCCCCAGCATTTT. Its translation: CASSTGQLGQPQHF.

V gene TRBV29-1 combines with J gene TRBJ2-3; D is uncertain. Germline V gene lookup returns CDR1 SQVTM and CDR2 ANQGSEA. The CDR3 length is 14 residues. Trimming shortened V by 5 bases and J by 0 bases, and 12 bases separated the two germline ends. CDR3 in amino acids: CSVTKAASTDTQYF. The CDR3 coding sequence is TGCAGCGTTACTAAGGCCGCTAGCACAGATACGCAGTATTTT.

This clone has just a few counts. The CDR3 here is CAISSAGDRATQPQHF. The CDR3, as DNA: TGTGCCATCAGTTCCGCGGGGGACAGGGCGACTCAGCCCCAGCATTTT. This sequence joins TRBV10-3 and TRBJ1-5, with TRBD1 matching 9 bases. The CDR3 extends over 16 amino acids. CDR1 is ENHRY and CDR2 is SYGVKD in the germline V gene. The V segment lost 5 bases and the J segment 6 bases; nucleotides outside the gene matches: 11.

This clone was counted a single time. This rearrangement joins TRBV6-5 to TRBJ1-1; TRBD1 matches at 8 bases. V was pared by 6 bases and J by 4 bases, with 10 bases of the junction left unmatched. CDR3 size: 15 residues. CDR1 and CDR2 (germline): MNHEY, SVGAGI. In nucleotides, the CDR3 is TGTGCCAGCAGATTACACAGGGGGGGTGGCACTGAAGCTTTCTTT. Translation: CASRLHRGGGTEAFF.

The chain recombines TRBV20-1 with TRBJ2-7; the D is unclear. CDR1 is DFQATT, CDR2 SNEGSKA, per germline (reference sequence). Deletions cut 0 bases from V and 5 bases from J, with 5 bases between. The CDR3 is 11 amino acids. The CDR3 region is CSAREWDEQYF. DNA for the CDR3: TGCAGTGCTAGAGAGTGGGACGAGCAGTACTTC.

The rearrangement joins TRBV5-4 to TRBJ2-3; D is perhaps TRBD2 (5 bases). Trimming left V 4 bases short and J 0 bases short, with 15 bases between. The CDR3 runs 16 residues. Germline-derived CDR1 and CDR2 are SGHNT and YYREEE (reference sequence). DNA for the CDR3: TGTGCCAGCAGCGCATGGGATCGCGGGAGCACAGATACGCAGTATTTT. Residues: CASSAWDRGSTDTQYF.

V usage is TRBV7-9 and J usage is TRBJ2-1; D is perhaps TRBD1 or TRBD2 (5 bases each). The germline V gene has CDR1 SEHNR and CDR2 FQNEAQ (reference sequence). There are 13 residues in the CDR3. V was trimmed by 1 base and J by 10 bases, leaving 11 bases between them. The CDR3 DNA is TGTGCCAGCAGCTTAGTTGTATGGGACGAGCAGTTCTTC. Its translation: CASSLVVWDEQFF.

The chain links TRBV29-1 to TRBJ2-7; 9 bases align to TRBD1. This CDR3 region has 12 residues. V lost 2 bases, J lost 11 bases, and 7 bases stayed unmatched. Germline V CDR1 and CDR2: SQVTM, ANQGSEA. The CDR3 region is CSVETGTGMKYF. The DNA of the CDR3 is TGCAGCGTTGAAACTGGGACAGGGATGAAGTACTTC.

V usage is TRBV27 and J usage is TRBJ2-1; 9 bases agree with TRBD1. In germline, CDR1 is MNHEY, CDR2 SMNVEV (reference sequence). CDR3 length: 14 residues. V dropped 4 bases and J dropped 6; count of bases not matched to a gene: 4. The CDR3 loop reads CASSSLGQGNEQFF. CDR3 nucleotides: TGTGCCAGCAGTTCTCTGGGACAGGGCAATGAGCAGTTCTTC.

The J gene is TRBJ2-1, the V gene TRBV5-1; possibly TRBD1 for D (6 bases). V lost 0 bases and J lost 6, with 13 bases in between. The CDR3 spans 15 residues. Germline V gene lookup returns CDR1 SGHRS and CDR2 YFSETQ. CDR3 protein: CASSLAGRGGNEQFF. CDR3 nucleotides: TGCGCCAGCAGCTTGGCGGGCAGGGGTGGCAATGAGCAGTTCTTC. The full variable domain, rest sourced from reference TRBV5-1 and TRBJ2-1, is KAGVTQTPRYLIKTRGQQVTLSCSPISGHRSVSWYQQTPGQGLQFLFEYFSETQRNKGNFPGRFSGRQFSNSRSEMNVSTLELGDSALYLCASSLAGRGGNEQFFGPGTRLTVL.

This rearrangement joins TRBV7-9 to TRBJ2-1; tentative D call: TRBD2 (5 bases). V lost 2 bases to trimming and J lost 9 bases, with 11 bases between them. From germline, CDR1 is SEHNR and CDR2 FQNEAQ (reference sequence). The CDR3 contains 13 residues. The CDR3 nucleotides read TGTGCCAGCAGCTTACTCCCTGAGGGTGAGCAGTTCTTC. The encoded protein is CASSLLPEGEQFF. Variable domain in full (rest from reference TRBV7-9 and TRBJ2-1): DTGVSQNPRHKITKRGQNVTFRCDPISEHNRLYWYRQTLGQGPEFLTYFQNEAQLEKSRLLSDRFSAERPKGSFSTLEIQRTEQGDSAMYLCASSLLPEGEQFFGPGTRLTVL.

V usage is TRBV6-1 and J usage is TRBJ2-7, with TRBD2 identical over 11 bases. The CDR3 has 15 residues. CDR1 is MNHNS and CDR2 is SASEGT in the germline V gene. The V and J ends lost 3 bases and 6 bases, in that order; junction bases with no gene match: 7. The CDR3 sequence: CASSEGPGLAAEQYF. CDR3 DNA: TGTGCCAGCAGTGAGGGACCGGGACTAGCGGCCGAGCAGTACTTC.

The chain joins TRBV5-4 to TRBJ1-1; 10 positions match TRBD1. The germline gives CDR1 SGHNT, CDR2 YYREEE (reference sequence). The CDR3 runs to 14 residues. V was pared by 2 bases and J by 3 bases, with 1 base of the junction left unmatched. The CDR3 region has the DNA TGTGCCAGCAGCTTTGGACAGGGGGACACTGAAGCTTTCTTT. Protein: CASSFGQGDTEAFF.

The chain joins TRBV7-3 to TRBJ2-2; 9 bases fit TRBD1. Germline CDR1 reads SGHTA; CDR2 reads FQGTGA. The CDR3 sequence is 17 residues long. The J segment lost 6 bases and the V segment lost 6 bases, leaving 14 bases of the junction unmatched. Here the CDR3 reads CASRLNWGQGPSGELFF. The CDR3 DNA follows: TGTGCCAGCAGGCTTAACTGGGGACAGGGCCCGTCCGGGGAGCTGTTTTTT.

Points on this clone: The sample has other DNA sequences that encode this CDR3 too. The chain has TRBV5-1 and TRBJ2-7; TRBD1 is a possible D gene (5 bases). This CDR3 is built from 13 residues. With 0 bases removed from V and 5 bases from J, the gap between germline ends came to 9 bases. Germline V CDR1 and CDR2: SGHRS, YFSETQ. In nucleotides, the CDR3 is TGCGCCAGCAGCTTGGCTTTCAGGGACGAGCAGTACTTC. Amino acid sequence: CASSLAFRDEQYF.

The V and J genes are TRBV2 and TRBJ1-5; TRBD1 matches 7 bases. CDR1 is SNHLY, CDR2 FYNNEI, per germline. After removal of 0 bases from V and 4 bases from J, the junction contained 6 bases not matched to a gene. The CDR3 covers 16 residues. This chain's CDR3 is CASSEAMTGINQPQHF. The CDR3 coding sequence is TGTGCCAGCAGTGAAGCTATGACAGGGATAAATCAGCCCCAGCATTTT.